The clone carrying this T cell receptor beta chain appeared a few times. Its target is not known. The data stem from a study of cytomegalovirus exposure and HLA in healthy donors. The PCR made use of 60 Vbeta and 13 Jbeta primers. Sequencing used immunoSEQ multiplex PCR; TCRdb keeps in-frame clones, though not all of them. This table has 100,000 to 150,000 clones, 15% to 20% appearing once. The study, taken as a whole, reports: In an earlier analysis, about 87% or about 30%: the productive usage of most TCR beta V segments. On later analysis, the bulk of CMV-associated TCR beta chains appeared to be HLA-restricted.

Germline CDR1 SGHDN, CDR2 FVKESK. V dropped 5 bases and J dropped 6 bases, with 10 bases sitting between them. The CDR3 totals 13 residues. Sequenced sample: PBMCs. The V and J genes are TRBV14 and TRBJ2-2, with D tentatively TRBD1 (5 bases). The sequence came from a female donor in good health and CMV-seropositive. The CDR3 protein is CASSEWTPGELFF. As DNA, the CDR3 is TGTGCCAGCAGCGAGTGGACACCCGGGGAGCTGTTTTTT.